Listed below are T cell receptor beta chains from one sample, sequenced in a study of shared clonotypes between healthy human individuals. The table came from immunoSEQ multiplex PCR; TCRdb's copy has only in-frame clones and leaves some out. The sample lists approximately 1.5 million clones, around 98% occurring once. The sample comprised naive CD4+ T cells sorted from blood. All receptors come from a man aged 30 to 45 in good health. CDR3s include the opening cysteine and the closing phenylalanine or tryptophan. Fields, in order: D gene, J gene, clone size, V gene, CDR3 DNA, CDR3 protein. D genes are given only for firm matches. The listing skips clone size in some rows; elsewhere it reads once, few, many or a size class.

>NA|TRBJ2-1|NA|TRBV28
TGTGCCAGCATCGGGGGGCCCTACAATGAGCAGTTCTTC
CASIGGPYNEQFF
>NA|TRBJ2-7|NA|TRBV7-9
TGTGCCAGCAGCCACACGGGACTGATCTACGAGCAGTACTTC
CASSHTGLIYEQYF
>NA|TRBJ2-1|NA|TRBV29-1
TGCAGCGTTGAAGATCCCCGCAGCTACAATGAGCAGTTCTTC
CSVEDPRSYNEQFF
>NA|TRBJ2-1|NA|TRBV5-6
TGTGCCAGCAGCTTTTTTAGGGAGAGTGAGCAGTTCTTC
CASSFFRESEQFF
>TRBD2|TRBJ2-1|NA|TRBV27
TGTGCCAGCAGGAATAGCGGGAGGGCCTACAATGAGCAGTTCTTC
CASRNSGRAYNEQFF
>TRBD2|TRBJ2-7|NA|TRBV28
TGTGCCAGCGCGACTAGCACCTACGAGCAGTACTTC
CASATSTYEQYF
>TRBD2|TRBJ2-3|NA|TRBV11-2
TGTGCCAGCAGCTTAGGAGCGGGGCGCACAGATACGCAGTATTTT
CASSLGAGRTDTQYF
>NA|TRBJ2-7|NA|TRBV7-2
TGTGCCAGCAGCTTACCCGGCCTTGGCCCCTACGAGCAGTACTTC
CASSLPGLGPYEQYF
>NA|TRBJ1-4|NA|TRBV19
TGTGCCAGTTGGGGCGTGGGGTCCAGCGAAAAACTGTTTTTT
CASWGVGSSEKLFF
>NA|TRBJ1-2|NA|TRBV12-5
TGTGCTAGTGGTTTGGTACTCGGGGACGGGGAAAACTATGGCTACACCTTC
CASGLVLGDGENYGYTF
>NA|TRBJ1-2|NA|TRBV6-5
TGTGCCAGCAGTTACGGCAGGGCCCTTAACTATGGCTACACCTTC
CASSYGRALNYGYTF
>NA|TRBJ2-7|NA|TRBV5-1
TGCGCCAGCAGCCCCCAGCTAGCTGGGTACGAGCAGTACTTC
CASSPQLAGYEQYF
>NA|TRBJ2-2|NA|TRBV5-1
TGCGCCAGCAGCTTCTCGCGGAACACCGGGGAGCTGTTTTTT
CASSFSRNTGELFF
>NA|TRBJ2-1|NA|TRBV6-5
TGTGCCAGCAGCCGAGGGAGCTCCTACAATGAGCAGTTCTTC
CASSRGSSYNEQFF
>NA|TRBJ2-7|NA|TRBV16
TGTGCCAGCAGCCACATCCATGCCGGCTACGAGCAGTACTTC
CASSHIHAGYEQYF
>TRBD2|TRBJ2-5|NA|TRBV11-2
TGTGCCAGCAGCTTAGGGCGCGGGAGGGGCGTGGAGACCCAGTACTTC
CASSLGRGRGVETQYF
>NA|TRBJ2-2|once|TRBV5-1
TGCGCCAGCAGCTTGATTATTTCGAACACCGGGGAGCTGTTTTTT
CASSLIISNTGELFF
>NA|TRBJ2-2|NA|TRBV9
TGTGCCAGCAGCTTCCGAGCGGCGCCGAACACCGGGGAGCTGTTTTTT
CASSFRAAPNTGELFF
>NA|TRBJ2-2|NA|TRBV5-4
TGTGCCAGCAGCTTGGATAGGGCCGGGGAGCTGTTTTTT
CASSLDRAGELFF
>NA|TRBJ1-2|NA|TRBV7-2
TGTGCCAGCAGCCCTGATAGGGGTACAGCTGGCTACACCTTC
CASSPDRGTAGYTF
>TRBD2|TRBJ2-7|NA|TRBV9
TGTGCCAGCAGCGTAGCTGATATTAGTTGGCGGGAGGAGGGCGAGCAGTACTTC
CASSVADISWREEGEQYF
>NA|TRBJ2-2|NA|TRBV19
TGTGCCAGATGGGAGCCATGGGAGCTGTTTTTT
CARWEPWELFF
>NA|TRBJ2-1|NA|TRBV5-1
TGCGCCAGCAGCTTGAATAGACAGCAGTTCTTC
CASSLNRQQFF
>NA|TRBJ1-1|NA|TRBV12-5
TGTGCTAGTGGTTTGGTACTGGGGGGGACCATGAACACTGAAGCTTTCTTT
CASGLVLGGTMNTEAFF
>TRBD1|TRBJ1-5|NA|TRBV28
TGTGCCAGCAGACCAACTTCAGCCGGACAGGGGGCCGGTCGGCCCCAGCATTTT
CASRPTSAGQGAGRPQHF
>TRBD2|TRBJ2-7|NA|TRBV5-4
TGTGCCAGCAGCCCCGGCGGGGCTAGCGGGTTCTACGAGCAGTACTTC
CASSPGGASGFYEQYF
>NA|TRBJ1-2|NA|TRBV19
TGTGCCAGTAGTATCGGCAGGGATGCCTATGGCTACACCTTC
CASSIGRDAYGYTF
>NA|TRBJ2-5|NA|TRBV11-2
TGTGCCAGCAGCTTTCGCGGGACTCTCCAAGAGACCCAGTACTTC
CASSFRGTLQETQYF
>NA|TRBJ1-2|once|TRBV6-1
TGTGCCAGCAGTGAACAGGGGCCCCAAACCGGCTACACCTTC
CASSEQGPQTGYTF
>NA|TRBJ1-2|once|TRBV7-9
TGTGCCAGCAGCTTTTTCCCCCCAGGTCCAACCCCTTATGGCTACACCTTC
CASSFFPPGPTPYGYTF